These 9 T cell receptor beta chains share one sample of origin, sequenced in a study of T cells in Graves' hyperthyroidism and ophthalmopathy. TCR beta CDR3 region amplification was performed from RNA transcripts. The HTBI primer set was used in a first-round RT-PCR of the TCR CDR3. Using its own MiXCR run on the multiplex PCR reads, TCRdb lists one record per CDR3 protein. The repertoire holds 300,000 to 450,000 distinct CDR3 sequences, with around an eighth as singletons. The sample was blood. These receptors all come from a man aged 25-40 years with Graves' hyperthyroidism that later progressed to Graves' ophthalmopathy.

This clonotype was seen ten or more times. The rearrangement uses TRBV11-2 and TRBJ2-5; D is ambiguous. The CDR3 length is 15 residues. V gave up 5 bases and J gave up 2 bases, with 15 bases separating them. Germline V gene data show CDR1 as SGHAT and CDR2 as FQNNGV. CDR3 sequence: CASSPSWRPQETQYF. CDR3 DNA: TGTGCCAGCAGCCCGTCGTGGCGGCCACAAGAGACCCAGTACTTC.

The genes are TRBV5-5 and TRBJ1-1; no definite D call. The length of the CDR3 is 13 residues. V was shortened by 2 bases and J by 1 base, with 6 bases between the two germline ends. Germline CDR1 is SGHKS and CDR2 is YYEKEE (reference sequence). DNA for the CDR3: TGTGCCAGCAGCTTCCCACCGAACACTGAAGCTTTCTTT. It codes for CASSFPPNTEAFF.

The table lists this clonotype with a few counts. J is TRBJ2-3 and V is TRBV5-1; TRBD2 matches 11 bases. V shed 2 bases and J 2 bases; nucleotides not matched to a gene: 10. The V gene's germline CDR1 is SGHRS and CDR2 YFSETQ. This CDR3 has 18 amino acids. Here the CDR3 reads CASSLSAGTSGTTDTQYF. The CDR3 DNA sequence: TGCGCCAGCAGCTTAAGCGCGGGGACTAGCGGAACCACAGATACGCAGTATTTT. The full variable domain, completed using reference TRBV5-1 and TRBJ2-3, is KAGVTQTPRYLIKTRGQQVTLSCSPISGHRSVSWYQQTPGQGLQFLFEYFSETQRNKGNFPGRFSGRQFSNSRSEMNVSTLELGDSALYLCASSLSAGTSGTTDTQYFGPGTRLTVL.

The chain combines TRBV5-1 with TRBJ2-4; 11 nucleotides match TRBD1. CDR3 length equals 13 residues. CDR1 and CDR2 from the germline V gene are SGHRS and YFSETQ. The ends lost 3 bases at V and 10 bases at J; junction bases unmatched: 3. CDR3 nucleotide sequence: TGCGCCAGCAGCTCGGGACAGGGGGGGATTCAGTACTTC. It encodes CASSSGQGGIQYF.

This clonotype was picked up one time. The V and J genes are TRBV9 and TRBJ1-4; D call uncertain. Trimming shortened V by 2 bases and J by 13 bases, and 15 bases separated the two germline ends. The V gene's germline CDR1 is SGDLS and CDR2 YYNGEE. There are 13 residues in the CDR3. The CDR3 DNA follows: TGTGCCAGCAGCGTCGGGCCGGATTCGAGACTGTTTTTT. Protein: CASSVGPDSRLFF.

This clonotype was seen a handful of times. The V gene is TRBV5-1, the J gene TRBJ2-1; 11 nucleotides line up with TRBD1. Trimming removed 4 bases from V and 9 bases from J; junction bases left unmatched: 6. Germline CDR1 and CDR2: SGHRS and YFSETQ. The CDR3 has 14 amino acids. The chain's CDR3 is CASSPWTGGTEQFF. As DNA, the CDR3 is TGCGCCAGCAGCCCCTGGACAGGGGGCACTGAGCAGTTCTTC.

This clonotype was observed many times. The rearrangement links TRBV5-5 to TRBJ1-1; tentatively, D is TRBD1 (6 bases). The CDR3 sequence is 19 residues long. V was pared by 4 bases and J by 0 bases, with 25 bases between. Germline values: CDR1 SGHKS, CDR2 YYEKEE (reference sequence). The CDR3: CASSPDRSIIWSMNTEAFF. The CDR3 DNA sequence: TGTGCCAGCAGCCCGGACAGAAGTATTATATGGAGTATGAACACTGAAGCTTTCTTT.

Remarks on this clonotype: A much bigger clone sits one base away, suggesting this may be a read error. V usage is TRBV3-1 and J usage is TRBJ2-7, with 12 nucleotides matching TRBD2. The CDR3 has 15 residues. Per the germline V gene, CDR1 is LGHDT and CDR2 is YNNKEL (reference sequence). For the CDR3, the DNA is TGTGCCAGCAGCCATCGGACTAGCGGGGCCTACGGGCAGTACTTC. Translation gives CASSHRTSGAYGQYF.

This chain joins TRBV19 and TRBJ2-7; 9 nucleotides match TRBD2. The germline V gene has CDR1 LNHDA and CDR2 SQIVND (reference sequence). The CDR3 is 15 residues long. The junction had 4 bases not matched to a gene; V was cut back by 1 base and J by 3 bases. This CDR3 reads CASSIAGTSSYEQYF. The CDR3 DNA is TGTGCCAGTAGTATAGCCGGGACTAGCAGCTACGAGCAGTACTTC.